The 19 T cell receptor beta chains reported below all come from one sample, sequenced in a study of OX40 agonist ivuxolimab in advanced cancers. Library construction relied on the immunoSEQ multiplex PCR assay. As stored in TCRdb, this immuneACCESS dataset retains in-frame rearrangements with V and J assigned. A fraction of the clones does not appear; measured against another copy, unresolved V genes explain less than half of the discrepancy, and the remainder lacks a known reason. For this sample there are about 100,000 clones; approximately 90% appear just once. The ten biggest clones cover 0.54% of the sample. Specimen: CD4+ or CD8+ T cells sorted from blood, collected in a trial of the OX40 agonist ivuxolimab. The receptors here all came from an adult with an advanced solid tumor such as melanoma, head and neck, liver or kidney cancer.

This chain uses TRBV30 with TRBJ1-1; no firm D call. CDR1 and CDR2 from the germline V gene are GTSNPN and SVGIG (reference sequence). CDR3 length equals 13 residues. Trimming took 3 bases from V and 8 from J, leaving 16 bases between them. The CDR3 sequence: CAWSLRRAAEAFF. In DNA form, the CDR3 reads TGTGCCTGGAGCCTACGTCGGGCAGCCGAAGCTTTCTTT.

This clone was found a few times. The V call is TRBV7-2, the J call TRBJ1-5, with 10 bases that match TRBD1. Trimming cost V 2 bases and J 4 bases; bases outside gene matches: 5. The CDR3 length is 16 residues. Germline loops: CDR1 SGHTA, CDR2 FQGNSA. The CDR3 sequence: CASSLRQGAVNQPQHF. CDR3 bases: TGTGCCAGCAGCTTAAGACAGGGGGCGGTGAATCAGCCCCAGCATTTT.

This rearrangement joins TRBV18 to TRBJ1-5; D gene ambiguous. This CDR3 comprises 9 residues. V gave up 10 bases and J gave up 4 bases, with 2 bases separating them. The germline gives CDR1 KGHSH, CDR2 LQKENI. The CDR3, as DNA: TGTGCCACTAATCAGCCCCAGCATTTT. It specifies CATNQPQHF.

The rearrangement joins TRBV28 to TRBJ2-5; D is perhaps TRBD2 (7 bases). CDR1 is MDHEN, CDR2 SYDVKM, per germline. The CDR3 consists of 14 residues. The ends were cut back, 2 bases at V and 7 bases at J, with 14 bases in the middle. In DNA form, the CDR3 reads TGTGCCAGCAGTTTAACAGGGCCGGGGGGGACCCAGTACTTC. Encoded protein: CASSLTGPGGTQYF.

The chain employs TRBV6-5 and TRBJ1-2; TRBD1 aligns across 7 bases. There are 13 residues in the CDR3. CDR1 and CDR2 from the germline V gene are MNHEY and SVGAGI. J lost 8 bases, V lost 2 bases, and 5 bases had no gene match. CDR3 nucleotide sequence: TGTGCCAGCAGTTACAGGGGGCTCGACGGCTACACCTTC. Its translation: CASSYRGLDGYTF.

The gene calls are TRBV10-3 and TRBJ1-3, with a weak D call TRBD1 (6 bases). Looked up from germline, CDR1 is ENHRY and CDR2 is SYGVKD. There are 13 residues in the CDR3. The V gene lost 9 bases and the J gene lost 3 bases, with 12 bases spanning the gap. CDR3 in amino acids: CAIGGGRGNTIYF. CDR3 bases: TGTGCCATAGGGGGGGGCCGTGGAAACACCATATATTTT.

The V gene is TRBV29-1, the J gene TRBJ1-4; 10 bases are shared with TRBD1. This CDR3 spans 17 amino acids. Trimming removed 4 bases from V and 3 bases from J; junction bases left unmatched: 11. Germline-derived CDR1 and CDR2 are SQVTM and ANQGSEA. The CDR3 loop reads CSVGGQGGNWANEKLFF. DNA for the CDR3: TGCAGCGTTGGAGGACAGGGGGGGAATTGGGCTAATGAAAAACTGTTTTTT.

The genes are TRBV29-1 and TRBJ1-1, with D possibly being TRBD1 (6 bases). The germline CDR1 and CDR2 sequences are SQVTM and ANQGSEA. CDR3 length: 12 residues. V lost 8 bases and J 2 bases, leaving 12 bases between the germline ends. The CDR3 protein is CSTGQPNTEAFF. The CDR3 coding sequence is TGCAGCACGGGACAACCTAACACTGAAGCTTTCTTT. The variable domain in full, with the rest retrieved from reference TRBV29-1 and TRBJ1-1, is SAVISQKPSRDICQRGTSLTIQCQVDSQVTMMFWYRQQPGQSLTLIATANQGSEATYESGFVIDKFPISRPNLTFSTLTVSNMSPEDSSIYLCSTGQPNTEAFFGQGTRLTVV.

The CDR3 reads CASSGLADGDGELFF. Written as DNA, the CDR3 is TGTGCCAGCAGCGGGCTAGCAGACGGGGACGGGGAGCTGTTTTTT. The rearrangement uses TRBV9 and TRBJ2-2, with a possible D match to TRBD2 (5 bases). CDR3 length: 15 amino acids. Germline CDR1 and CDR2: SGDLS and YYNGEE. V was clipped by 3 bases and J by 7 bases, with 16 bases between them.

The chain employs TRBV5-1 and TRBJ2-5; D not resolved. CDR1 SGHRS and CDR2 YFSETQ come from the germline V gene. V lost 0 bases to trimming and J lost 1 base, with 13 bases between them. The CDR3 sequence is 16 residues long. Here the CDR3 DNA reads TGCGCCAGCAGCTTGGGAGGATCGAGCAGCCAAGAGACCCAGTACTTC. Translating it yields CASSLGGSSSQETQYF.

The V gene is TRBV7-8, the J gene TRBJ2-7; 7 bases fit TRBD2. The CDR3 is 18 amino acids. Germline V gene sequence: CDR1 SGHVS, CDR2 FQNEAQ. J was trimmed by 0 bases and V by 4 bases; bases with no gene match: 15. The CDR3 DNA is TGTGCCAGCAGCTCTGGACTAGTTTCGAACTTAGGCTCCTACGAGCAGTACTTC. It encodes CASSSGLVSNLGSYEQYF. The complete variable domain, with remaining parts taken from reference TRBV7-8 and TRBJ2-7, reads GAGVSQSPRYKVAKRGQDVALRCDPISGHVSLFWYQQALGQGPEFLTYFQNEAQLDKSGLPSDRFFAERPEGSVSTLKIQRTQQEDSAVYLCASSSGLVSNLGSYEQYFGPGTRLTVT.

The V call is TRBV10-3, the J call TRBJ2-1; 16 bases align to TRBD2. J lost 8 bases, V lost 10 bases, and 5 bases had no gene match. Germline values: CDR1 ENHRY, CDR2 SYGVKD. CDR3 length: 14 amino acids. As DNA, the CDR3 is TGTGCCACCGGGACTAGCGGGAGGGCCTATGAGCAGTTCTTC. This sequence encodes CATGTSGRAYEQFF.

This rearrangement joins TRBV28 to TRBJ2-1; D may be TRBD1 (6 bases). The CDR3 spans 16 residues. Germline CDR1 MDHEN, CDR2 SYDVKM. V was shortened by 5 bases and J by 8 bases, with 22 bases between the two germline ends. This CDR3 is CASSPSWGPAEDEQFF. DNA of the CDR3: TGTGCCAGCAGTCCGTCGTGGGGGCCCGCTGAAGATGAGCAGTTCTTC.

The rearrangement uses TRBV6-6 and TRBJ2-5, with 8 bases aligning to TRBD2. Per germline, CDR1 MNHNY and CDR2 SVGAGI (reference sequence). V shed 6 bases, J shed 7 bases, and the junction held 10 bases outside the gene matches. This CDR3 has 14 residues. The CDR3 DNA reads TGTGCCAGCAGCCCCCCCGGACTAGCTCCGACCCAGTACTTC. It specifies CASSPPGLAPTQYF.

J is TRBJ1-4 and V is TRBV6-6; perhaps TRBD1 as D (6 bases). Germline CDR1 MNHNY, CDR2 SVGAGI (reference sequence). The CDR3 loop spans 14 amino acids. V lost 7 bases to trimming and J lost 3 bases, with 12 bases between them. The CDR3 bases are TGTGCCAGCACCACGGACAGAGCTAATGAAAAACTGTTTTTT. It translates to CASTTDRANEKLFF.

This clone was recorded once. The chain links TRBV6-6 to TRBJ2-1; D may be TRBD1 (6 bases). CDR1 is MNHNY and CDR2 is SVGAGI in the germline V gene (reference sequence). Trimming stripped 2 bases from V and 4 bases from J, with 15 bases between. CDR3 length: 16 amino acids. CDR3 in DNA: TGTGCCAGCAGTTACGTGGGCAGGGGCGATTACAATGAGCAGTTCTTC. It is translated as CASSYVGRGDYNEQFF.

V gene TRBV18 combines with J gene TRBJ2-1; the match to TRBD2 covers 12 bases. The length of the CDR3 is 16 residues. Trimming at V came to 5 bases and at J to 7 bases, leaving 9 bases not matched to a gene. The germline gives CDR1 KGHSH, CDR2 LQKENI. CDR3 residues: CASSSNLAGGANEQFF. In DNA form, the CDR3 reads TGTGCCAGCTCATCAAATCTAGCGGGAGGGGCAAATGAGCAGTTCTTC. The full variable domain, rest sourced from reference TRBV18 and TRBJ2-1, is NAGVMQNPRHLVRRRGQEARLRCSPMKGHSHVYWYRQLPEEGLKFMVYLQKENIIDESGMPKERFSAEFPKEGPSILRIQQVVRGDSAAYFCASSSNLAGGANEQFFGPGTRLTVL.

This chain uses TRBV4-2 with TRBJ2-7, with D possibly being TRBD2 (5 bases). With 1 base removed from V and 1 base from J, the gap between germline ends came to 23 bases. This CDR3 region has 19 residues. The germline CDR1 and CDR2 sequences are LGHNA and YNFKEQ. CDR3 protein: CASSQGERVRESLSYEQYF. CDR3 sequence (DNA): TGTGCCAGCAGCCAAGGAGAACGAGTGAGGGAGTCCCTGTCCTACGAGCAGTACTTC.

This chain joins TRBV7-9 and TRBJ2-7; 7 bases are a match to TRBD1. V was pared by 5 bases and J by 4 bases, with 5 bases of the junction left unmatched. The CDR3 is made up of 13 amino acids. Germline V gives CDR1 SEHNR, CDR2 FQNEAQ (reference sequence). As DNA, the CDR3 is TGTGCCAGCAGCCCCGGACAGGTATACGAGCAGTACTTC. Its protein is CASSPGQVYEQYF.